This T cell receptor beta chain was found in a study of beta chain features in type 1 diabetes listed by TCRdb under 2018. Regarding the complete study: Mean age, gender distribution, total cell number and subset yield did not differ between patients and healthy donors. Regulatory and stem cell-like memory subsets were obtained from only 8 patients and roughly eight healthy donors, while naive and central memory subsets were obtained from all 30 or so donors. In the study, recently diagnosed type 1 diabetes patients and matched healthy donors were compared on the TCRB repertoires of their sorted circulating CD4+ T cell subsets. Across all samples, approximately 100 million sorted cells were examined, and cell number per subset correlated strongly with RNA yield. Results and caveats for the whole study, not just this receptor: At VDJ recombination sites, type 1 diabetes patients had fewer insertions and more deleted nucleotides, which implies abnormalities in thymic rearrangement. Shorter templates might be favored by PCR, yet because patient and control samples were amplified and corrected together, any such skew would affect both groups equally. Because cDNA rather than genomic DNA was sequenced, highly expressing activated cells could have been over-represented, although no difference in activation and CD3 levels was found between groups. Because small numbers of individuals were included in the HLA sub-analyses, any influence of HLA type on TCRB rearrangement was left unresolved. The naive, central memory and regulatory TCRB repertoires appeared to resemble one another more closely among patients than among healthy donors. In all four CD4+ subsets, TCRB CDR3 length was moderately but significantly shorter in type 1 diabetes patients.

As for this clone: The clone's antigen remains unknown. Qualities for individual bases were not recorded, and no much larger clone is one base off.

Including cysteine and phenylalanine, the CDR3 has 14 amino acids. Kept here is only the CDR3 DNA, which spans 42 bases and is read in frame from base 1. Trimming leaves V shorter by 5 bases and J shorter by 5 bases, with the junction holding 9 bases beyond the gene matches. Reading the germline V gene gives CDR1 SGHTA and CDR2 FQGTGA. The entire amount of isolated RNA was reverse transcribed using the High Capacity cDNA Reverse Transcription Kit, so the sequenced TCRB transcripts were expressed ones. Deep immunoSEQ sequencing was performed on naive, central memory and regulatory T cell samples, with an average of about 3.57 million total reads per sample. Sorted cells were lysed in RLT buffer, and RNA was extracted using DNase-treated RNeasy Micro or Mini kits according to cell number. Each cell subset was processed separately to prevent cross-contamination, with patient and healthy donor samples processed together. Using the immunoSEQ multiplex PCR, TCRB sequences were amplified from cDNA into 87-bp fragments spanning the CDR3 region. Amplicons were sequenced on the Illumina HiSeq platform. In the paper's pipeline: Synthetic template baselines were used to correct PCR bias computationally, reads within Hamming distance 2 were collapsed together, and singletons that could not be merged were discarded. Reads were aligned against IMGT so that V, D and J genes, CDR3 length and insertions or deletions at six rearrangement sites could be assigned. Within each subset, clonotype counts were normalized to sorted cell number, after which true diversity and Gini coefficients were computed with the tcR R package. Repertoire sharing was quantified using the overlap coefficient calculated on TCRB nucleotide sequences. As a proxy for the pre-selection repertoire, out-of-frame TCRB sequences from naive cells were analyzed. The table was pulled from immuneACCESS by TCRdb, which kept in-frame rearrangements only. Such tables lose some clones; where checked, under half of the loss comes from unresolved V genes, and the rest has no known cause. That table gives V, J and clone size, and the DNA gave D and trimming. This sample lists roughly 500,000 clones; 10% to 12% were detected once. Approximately 0.05% of the sample goes to the ten largest clones.

From each donor, a single peripheral blood sample of about 100 mL on average was drawn into heparinised tubes. Naive, central memory, regulatory and stem cell-like memory CD4+ T cells were sorted on a BD FACSAria II using a panel including CD45RO, CCR7, CD25, CD127, CD95 and CD27. Purity was above 95% for every sorted population. PBMCs were isolated immediately by Lymphoprep density gradient centrifugation and stained directly without culture. So that batch effects would be minimized, each experiment stained and sorted samples in pairs, pairing one healthy donor with one patient. The clonotype originates from a woman aged 18-35 years in good health. Here the chain combines TRBV7-3 and TRBJ2-7; 7 central nucleotides agree with TRBD1. The sequenced material came from naive CD4+ T cells from blood. The meaning of the sample's cell subset or site label: true naive CD4+ T cells. The DNA sequence is given as TGTGCCAGCAGCCCCAGGGGGAGTAGGCACGAGCAGTACTTC. Its translation is CASSPRGSRHEQYF.